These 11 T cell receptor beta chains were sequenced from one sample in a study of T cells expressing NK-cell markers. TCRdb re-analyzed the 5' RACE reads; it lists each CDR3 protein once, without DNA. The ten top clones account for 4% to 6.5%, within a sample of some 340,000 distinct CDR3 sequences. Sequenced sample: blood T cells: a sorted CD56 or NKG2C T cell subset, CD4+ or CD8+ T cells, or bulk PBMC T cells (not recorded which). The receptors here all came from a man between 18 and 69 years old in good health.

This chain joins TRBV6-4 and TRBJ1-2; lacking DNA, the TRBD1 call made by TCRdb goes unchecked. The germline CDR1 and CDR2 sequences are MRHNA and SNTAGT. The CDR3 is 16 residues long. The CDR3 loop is CASSWTGGSGDYGYTF.

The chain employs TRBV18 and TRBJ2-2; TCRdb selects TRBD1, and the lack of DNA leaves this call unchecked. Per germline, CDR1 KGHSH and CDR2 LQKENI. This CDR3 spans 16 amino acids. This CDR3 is CASSAERGPNTGELFF.

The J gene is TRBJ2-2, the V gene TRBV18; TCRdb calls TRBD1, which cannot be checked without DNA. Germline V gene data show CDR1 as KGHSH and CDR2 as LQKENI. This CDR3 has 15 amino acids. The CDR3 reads CASSRGRTHTGELFF.

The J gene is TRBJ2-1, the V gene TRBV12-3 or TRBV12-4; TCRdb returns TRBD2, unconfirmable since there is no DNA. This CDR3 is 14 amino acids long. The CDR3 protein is CASSAAGGGYEQFF.

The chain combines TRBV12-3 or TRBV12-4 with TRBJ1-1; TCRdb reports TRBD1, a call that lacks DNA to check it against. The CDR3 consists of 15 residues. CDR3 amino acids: CASSLTRTGYTEAFF.

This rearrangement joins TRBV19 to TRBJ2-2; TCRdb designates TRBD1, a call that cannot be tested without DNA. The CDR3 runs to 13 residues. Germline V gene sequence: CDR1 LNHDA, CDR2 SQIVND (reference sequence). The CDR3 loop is CASNFSRGPRLFF.

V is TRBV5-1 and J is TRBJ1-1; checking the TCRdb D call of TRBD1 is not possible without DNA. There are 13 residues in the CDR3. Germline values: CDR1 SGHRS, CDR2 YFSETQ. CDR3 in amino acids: CASSSPGSWGAFF.

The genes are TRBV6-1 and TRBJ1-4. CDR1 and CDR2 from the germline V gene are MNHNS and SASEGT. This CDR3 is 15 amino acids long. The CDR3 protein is CASSEIRAGREKLFF.

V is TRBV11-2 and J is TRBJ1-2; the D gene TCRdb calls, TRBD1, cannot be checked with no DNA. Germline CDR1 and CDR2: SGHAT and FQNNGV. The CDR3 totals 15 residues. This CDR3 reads CASSSNRGSNYGYTF.

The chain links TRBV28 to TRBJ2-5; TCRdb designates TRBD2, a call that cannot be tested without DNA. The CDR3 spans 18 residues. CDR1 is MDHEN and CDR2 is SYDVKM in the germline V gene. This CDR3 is CASSLYATGLAGQETQYF.

CDR3 sequence: CASSYTSSNEQFF. The rearrangement uses TRBV6-5 and TRBJ2-1. Germline assignment: CDR1 MNHEY and CDR2 SVGAGI. The CDR3 loop spans 13 amino acids.